The clone carrying this T cell receptor (beta chain) has a single count. The data were obtained in a study of blood T cell repertoires in COVID-19. Study summary: Spain, Italy and the United States supplied samples that represented acute and convalescent COVID-19. Sources were T cells, B-cell-depleted T cells, or PBMCs; the material itself was cDNA or gDNA.

Germline CDR1 reads SGHRS; CDR2 reads YFSETQ. With 3 bases removed from V and 1 base from J, the gap between germline ends came to 10 bases. The CDR3 is 14 amino acids. In the authors' methods: Amplifying reference gene primers gave estimates of nucleated cell counts. Some clones are missing from TCRdb's copy, which holds only in-frame ones; the method was immunoSEQ multiplex PCR. Clone size and the V and J calls come from that table; the DNA yielded D and trimming. The sample records about 230,000 clones, 83% being singletons. The chain links TRBV5-1 to TRBJ1-1, with D maybe TRBD1 (5 bases). Sequencing input: peripheral blood. The TCR comes from a woman between 45 and 65 years old with acute or convalescent COVID-19. CDR3 coding DNA: TGCGCCAGCAGCTCGGAAAGGGGGAACACTGAAGCTTTCTTT. It is translated as CASSSERGNTEAFF.